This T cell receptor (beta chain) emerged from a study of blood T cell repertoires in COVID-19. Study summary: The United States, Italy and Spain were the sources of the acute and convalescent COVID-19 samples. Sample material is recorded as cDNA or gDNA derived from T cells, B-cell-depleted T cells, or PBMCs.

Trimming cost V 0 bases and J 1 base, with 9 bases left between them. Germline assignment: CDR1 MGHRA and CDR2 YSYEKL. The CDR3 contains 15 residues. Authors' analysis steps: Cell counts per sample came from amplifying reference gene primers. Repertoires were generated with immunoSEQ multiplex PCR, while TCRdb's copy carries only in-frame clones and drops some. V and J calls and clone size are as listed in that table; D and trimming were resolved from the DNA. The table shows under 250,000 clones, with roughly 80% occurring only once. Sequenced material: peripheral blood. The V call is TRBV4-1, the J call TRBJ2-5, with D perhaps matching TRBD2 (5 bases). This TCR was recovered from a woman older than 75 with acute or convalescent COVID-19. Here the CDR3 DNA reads TGCGCCAGCAGCCAAGATGGACTTTCCCAAGAGACCCAGTACTTC. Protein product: CASSQDGLSQETQYF.